A single TCR beta chain is shown here with its context. These data are taken from a study of blood T cell repertoires in COVID-19. Study in general: T cells, B-cell-depleted T cells, or PBMCs provided the cDNA or gDNA that served as material.

CDR1 is MNHEY, CDR2 SVGAGI, per germline. V was clipped by 4 bases and J by 6 bases, with 15 bases between them. CDR3 length equals 14 residues. How the authors handled the data: Amplification of reference gene primers provided the estimated nucleated cell counts. The method was immunoSEQ multiplex PCR; TCRdb's version includes in-frame clones alone and lacks a portion of them. V, J and clone size reflect that table, while D and trimming were determined from the DNA. The sample holds nearly 110,000 clones, about 90% seen once. This sequence originates from a man aged 35 to 55 with active or convalescent COVID-19. The rearrangement uses TRBV6-5 and TRBJ1-1; D is possibly TRBD1 (5 bases). The sequencing sample was made of peripheral blood. The DNA of the CDR3 is TGTGCCAGCAGTTCAACAGGCTTCCAAGCTGAAGCTTTCTTT. Protein: CASSSTGFQAEAFF.